The present T cell receptor (beta chain) was sequenced within a study of T cells in Graves' hyperthyroidism and ophthalmopathy. Study summary: Staff took peripheral blood when the initial diagnosis was made, before any treatment began.

Each diagnosis was grounded in clinical symptoms, serum thyroxine and TRAb, thyroid ultrasound, and orbital computed tomography. Findings and caveats of the study: Separating ophthalmopathy from stable hyperthyroidism was achieved by a 13 V-J model.

Worth noting for this clonotype: Its antigen is not known.

Authors of the study amplified TCR beta CDR3 regions from RNA transcripts. Primed by the HTBI set, a first-round RT-PCR was run on the TCR CDR3. TCRdb reprocessed the multiplex PCR reads via MiXCR and lists one record per CDR3 protein. This sample has more than 100,000 distinct CDR3 sequences, with roughly 50% found just once. V lost 5 bases and J 3 bases, leaving 8 bases between the germline ends. Germline V gene data show CDR1 as SGHVS and CDR2 as FNYEAQ. The CDR3 covers 13 residues. The sequencing input was blood. The chain employs TRBV7-6 and TRBJ1-5; weak D call: TRBD1 (5 bases). This sequence was found in a man aged 35 to 55 with Graves' hyperthyroidism. The CDR3 region is CASSRQPNQPQHF. The CDR3 bases are TGTGCCAGCAGCCGACAGCCCAATCAGCCCCAGCATTTT.